Detailed here is one TCR beta chain. Sequencing was performed with immunoSEQ multiplex PCR; in TCRdb, only in-frame clones are kept and a portion is missing. This table holds hundreds of thousands of clones, 70% to 80% found once. This CDR3 region has 15 residues. Germline CDR1 reads SGHRS; CDR2 reads YFSETQ. The J segment lost 0 bases and the V segment lost 0 bases, leaving 0 bases of the junction unmatched. This specimen belongs to a study of shared clonotypes between healthy human individuals. Sequences were obtained from PBMCs. The receptor comes from a woman aged 40 to 49 in good health. Some clones in this sample may be carry-over from other donors' samples. The chain recombines TRBV5-1 with TRBJ1-1; 9 positions match TRBD1. For the CDR3, the DNA is TGCGCCAGCAGCTTGGACAGGGGGCTGAACACTGAAGCTTTCTTT. Its protein product is CASSLDRGLNTEAFF.